The entry that follows covers one T cell receptor beta chain sequence. Its antigen is still unknown. This sample is part of a study of blood T cells in healthy people across ages. Overall study results and limits: The diversity estimates, figures obtained from one million T cells, were considered underestimates. A roughly linear fall in TCR beta diversity per million T cells was seen with increasing age. Unsorted PBMC input precluded a conclusive naive versus antigen-experienced comparison.

A minimum of 6 micrograms of total RNA was extracted per sample. A second 7 to 11 cycle PCR used barcoded and J-beta primers. In TCRdb, the 5' RACE reads were re-called with MiXCR into one record per CDR3 protein. The sample shows more than 800,000 distinct CDR3 sequences, under 30% of them seen only once. The germline CDR1 and CDR2 sequences are ENHRY and SYGVKD. The CDR3 sequence is 16 residues long. The receptor's source is an elderly woman in good health. Sequencing was done on a sample of blood. V and J are TRBV10-3 and TRBJ2-1, with 10 nucleotides matching TRBD1. The end of the DNA fits TRBJ2-7 better, so the J call may be wrong. DNA of the CDR3: TGTGCCATCAGTGAGTGGGGACAGGGGTCCTACAATGAGCAGTACTTC. The encoded protein is CAISEWGQGSYNEQYF.